The 25 T cell receptor beta chains below all came from one sample that was sequenced in a study of cytomegalovirus exposure and HLA in healthy donors. PCR amplification relied on 60 Vbeta primers (plus 13 Jbeta primers). The method was immunoSEQ multiplex PCR; TCRdb's version includes in-frame clones alone and lacks a portion of them. The sample shows about 110,000 clones, about 80% of them seen only once. Sequencing used PBMCs. Source of these receptors: a woman between 50 and 59 years old in good health and CMV-seropositive.

In regard to this clone: A junction end diverges from the germline sequence, so it may reflect a read error. This chain uses TRBV7-9 with TRBJ1-5; D may be TRBD1 (5 bases). Germline-derived CDR1 and CDR2 are SEHNR and FQNEAQ (reference sequence). This CDR3 is built from 14 residues. CDR3 in DNA: TGTTCCAGCAGCTCAGCAACAGGCCAGGGGCCCCAGCATTTT. Encoded protein: CSSSSATGQGPQHF. The full variable domain, its missing parts supplied by reference TRBV7-9 and TRBJ1-5, is DTGVSQNPRHKITKRGQNVTFRCDPISEHNRLYWYRQTLGQGPEFLTYFQNEAQLEKSRLLSDRFSAERPKGSFSTLEIQRTEQGDSAMYLCSSSSATGQGPQHFGDGTRLSIL.

The CDR3, as DNA: TGTGCCAGCAGCCACCGGACTTCGACAGATACGCAGTATTTT. Its translation: CASSHRTSTDTQYF. V is TRBV7-2 and J is TRBJ2-3; D may be TRBD2 (5 bases). Trimming removed 5 bases from V and 3 bases from J, with 12 bases in between. In germline, CDR1 is SGHTA, CDR2 FQGNSA. This CDR3 is built from 14 residues.

This chain links TRBV7-9 with TRBJ2-1, with D perhaps TRBD2 (6 bases). Trimming left V 2 bases short and J 4 bases short, with 9 bases between. Per germline, CDR1 SEHNR and CDR2 FQNEAQ (reference sequence). The CDR3 is 14 amino acids. CDR3 sequence reads: CASSLPGGYNEQFF. CDR3 DNA sequence: TGTGCCAGCAGCTTACCCGGGGGTTACAATGAGCAGTTCTTC.

This clone was picked up a small number of times. The chain uses TRBV7-9 and TRBJ1-1; the D gene is possibly TRBD1 (5 bases). Deletions cut 5 bases from V and 10 bases from J, with 11 bases between. The CDR3 is 11 amino acids. CDR1 and CDR2 from the germline V gene are SEHNR and FQNEAQ (reference sequence). CDR3 in amino acids: CASSPAGGAFF. The CDR3 nucleotides read TGTGCCAGCAGCCCCGCCGGGGGAGCTTTCTTT.

The genes are TRBV10-2 and TRBJ1-3; no reliable D call. Trimming stripped 7 bases from V and 0 bases from J, with 10 bases between. Looked up from germline, CDR1 is WSHSY and CDR2 is SAAADI. There are 14 residues in the CDR3. The CDR3 DNA sequence: TGCGCCAGCACCGTGGAGAGCTCTGGAAACACCATATATTTT. Translation: CASTVESSGNTIYF.

Written as DNA, the CDR3 is TGTGCCAGCAGTGAAAGCGGATTAAGCACAGATACGCAGTATTTT. Its protein product is CASSESGLSTDTQYF. The V call is TRBV2, the J call TRBJ2-3, with D possibly matching TRBD2 (5 bases). The CDR3 covers 15 residues. V was trimmed by 2 bases and J by 0 bases, leaving 9 bases between them. Germline CDR1 is SNHLY and CDR2 is FYNNEI.

This rearrangement joins TRBV18 to TRBJ2-7; a possible D gene is TRBD2 (5 bases). There are 13 residues in the CDR3. Germline CDR1 reads KGHSH; CDR2 reads LQKENI. The V and J ends lost 2 bases and 4 bases respectively, with 9 bases between them. The CDR3 bases are TGTGCCAGCTCACCAATTCAGCGGTACGAGCAGTACTTC. Translation: CASSPIQRYEQYF.

The chain couples TRBV9 to TRBJ1-1; no firm D call. CDR1 and CDR2 from the germline V gene are SGDLS and YYNGEE. This CDR3 is built from 16 residues. V lost 2 bases and J 1 base, leaving 15 bases between the germline ends. The CDR3, as DNA: TGTGCCAGCAGCGTCGGGGTGGGGATTAAGAACACTGAAGCTTTCTTT. This translates into CASSVGVGIKNTEAFF.

For this clone: Sequence at one end of the junction differs from germline and may be a read error. The J gene is TRBJ2-5, the V gene TRBV7-7, with 8 bases lining up with TRBD1. The CDR3 runs to 15 residues. The V gene's germline CDR1 is SSHAT and CDR2 FNYEAQ (reference sequence). CDR3 bases: TGTGCTAGCAGCCCTGCAGGGGGCGGGCTTTTGGAGCAGTACTTC. Translating gives CASSPAGGGLLEQYF. The whole variable domain, remainder taken from reference TRBV7-7 and TRBJ2-5, is GAGVSQSPRYKVTKRGQDVTLRCDPISSHATLYWYQQALGQGPEFLTYFNYEAQPDKSGLPSDRFSAERPEGSISTLTIQRTEQRDSAMYRCASSPAGGGLLEQYFGPGTRLLVL.

The chain carries TRBV9 and TRBJ2-1; no firm D call. V lost 1 base and J lost 10, with 12 bases in between. CDR1 is SGDLS, CDR2 YYNGEE, per germline. The CDR3 sequence is 13 residues long. The CDR3 bases are TGTGCCAGCAGCGTATATCAGTTCCAGGAGCAGTTCTTC. This translates into CASSVYQFQEQFF.

This chain connects TRBV2 to TRBJ1-2; 10 bases fit TRBD1. The CDR3 covers 15 residues. V dropped 11 bases and J dropped 0; count of bases not matched to a gene: 9. The germline CDR1 and CDR2 sequences are SNHLY and FYNNEI. The CDR3 region has the DNA TGTGCCGGTCCGGGACAGGGGATGACTAACTATGGCTACACCTTC. Translating gives CAGPGQGMTNYGYTF.

The genes are TRBV5-4 and TRBJ2-7, with 11 positions matching TRBD1. Trimming took 3 bases from V and 4 from J; bases not matched to a gene: 6. Germline V lookup: CDR1 SGHNT, CDR2 YYREEE (reference sequence). This CDR3 spans 15 amino acids. CDR3 in DNA: TGTGCCAGCAGCTCGGGACAGGGGGATGTATACGAGCAGTACTTC. Its translation is CASSSGQGDVYEQYF. The variable domain in full, completed from reference TRBV5-4 and TRBJ2-7, reads ETGVTQSPTHLIKTRGQQVTLRCSSQSGHNTVSWYQQALGQGPQFIFQYYREEENGRGNFPPRFSGLQFPNYSSELNVNALELDDSALYLCASSSGQGDVYEQYFGPGTRLTVT.

This clone has more than one count but fewer than ten. The rearrangement uses TRBV18 and TRBJ1-1; tentative D call: TRBD1 (5 bases). Germline values: CDR1 KGHSH, CDR2 LQKENI. This CDR3 is 14 amino acids long. V was trimmed by 3 bases and J by 1 base, leaving 9 bases between them. Written as DNA, the CDR3 is TGTGCCAGCTCACCCTCACAGGAGAACACTGAAGCTTTCTTT. It encodes CASSPSQENTEAFF.

This chain connects TRBV10-3 to TRBJ1-5; no firm D call. CDR3 size: 13 residues. Trimming shortened V by 2 bases and J by 7 bases, and 9 bases separated the two germline ends. CDR1 and CDR2 (germline): ENHRY, SYGVKD. In DNA, the CDR3 is TGTGCCATCAGTGAGGAGTCGCGGCAGCCCCAGCATTTT. This sequence encodes CAISEESRQPQHF.

This clone showed up just once. The chain has TRBV10-1 and TRBJ2-1, with TRBD2 matching 7 bases. The V gene's germline CDR1 is WNHNN and CDR2 SYGVQD (reference sequence). This CDR3 has 11 amino acids. V gave up 10 bases and J gave up 6 bases; unmatched junction bases: 3. DNA for the CDR3: TGCGCCAACCCGGGGGGCAATGAGCAGTTCTTC. Protein product: CANPGGNEQFF.

The gene calls are TRBV5-5 and TRBJ2-2; 9 bases are shared with TRBD1. CDR3 length equals 17 residues. Germline V lookup: CDR1 SGHKS, CDR2 YYEKEE (reference sequence). V was clipped by 6 bases and J by 0 bases; unmatched bases: 9. CDR3 in amino acids: CASTGDRVRSNTGELFF. The CDR3 nucleotides are TGTGCCAGCACAGGGGACAGGGTACGTTCGAACACCGGGGAGCTGTTTTTT.

This clone has just a few counts. The chain recombines TRBV21-1 with TRBJ1-1. TRBV21-1 is a pseudogene locus. The CDR3 spans 13 residues. CDR3 in DNA: TGTGCCACTCAAAGGGTGGGGGGCACTGAAGCTTTCTTT. Residues: CATQRVGGTEAFF.

The chain combines TRBV2 with TRBJ2-7; unclear D gene. The CDR3 is 14 amino acids. Trimming removed 4 bases at V and 4 bases at J, with 14 bases between. Germline V lookup: CDR1 SNHLY, CDR2 FYNNEI. CDR3 sequence: CASSGKSGVYEQYF. DNA of the CDR3: TGTGCCAGCAGTGGTAAGTCAGGTGTGTACGAGCAGTACTTC.

V is TRBV6-5 and J is TRBJ1-1, with 11 bases fitting TRBD1. CDR3 length equals 14 residues. The V gene end was trimmed by 5 bases and the J gene end by 2 bases; junction bases not matched to a gene: 1. CDR1 is MNHEY and CDR2 is SVGAGI in the germline V gene. CDR3 residues: CASSRTGGNTEAFF. The CDR3 bases are TGTGCCAGCAGTAGGACAGGGGGCAACACTGAAGCTTTCTTT.

J is TRBJ2-7 and V is TRBV18; TRBD1 agrees at 7 bases. This CDR3 has 16 residues. The germline gives CDR1 KGHSH, CDR2 LQKENI. V lost 3 bases and J lost 6; bases outside the gene matches: 14. The CDR3 here is CASSPLRDRAIGEQYF. The CDR3 DNA reads TGTGCCAGCTCACCTCTCCGCGACAGGGCAATAGGCGAGCAGTACTTC. Drawing the rest from reference TRBV18 and TRBJ2-7, the complete variable domain is NAGVMQNPRHLVRRRGQEARLRCSPMKGHSHVYWYRQLPEEGLKFMVYLQKENIIDESGMPKERFSAEFPKEGPSILRIQQVVRGDSAAYFCASSPLRDRAIGEQYFGPGTRLTVT.

This clone occurred once. J is TRBJ2-7 and V is TRBV18; a weak D match, TRBD1 (5 bases). This CDR3 spans 16 amino acids. Per the germline V gene, CDR1 is KGHSH and CDR2 is LQKENI. Trimming cost V 4 bases and J 0 bases, with 16 bases left between them. The CDR3 loop is CASSRGSSQASYEQYF. CDR3 bases: TGTGCCAGCTCACGTGGGTCTTCACAGGCCTCCTACGAGCAGTACTTC.

For this clone: Germline and junction disagree at one end, which may indicate a read error. V gene TRBV4-3 combines with J gene TRBJ2-2; D is perhaps TRBD2 (5 bases). The CDR3 extends over 13 amino acids. Germline assignment: CDR1 LGHNA and CDR2 YSLEER. CDR3 protein: CASSLSPERDLFF. Written as DNA, the CDR3 is TGCGCCAGCAGCCTTAGTCCTGAGAGGGATCTGTTTTTT.

The V and J genes are TRBV15 and TRBJ2-5, with a possible D match to TRBD1 (6 bases). The CDR3 is 15 amino acids. The V end lost 0 bases, the J end lost 2 bases, and 10 bases lay between the germline ends. CDR1 and CDR2 from the germline V gene are LNHNV and YYDKDF (reference sequence). CDR3 sequence reads: CATSRDLGQQETQYF. The CDR3 DNA reads TGTGCCACCAGCAGAGATCTCGGACAGCAAGAGACCCAGTACTTC.

This clone has a handful of counts. The genes are TRBV6-1 and TRBJ2-7, with no clear D. CDR3 length: 13 amino acids. V was trimmed by 6 bases and J by 3 bases, leaving 12 bases between them. Per the germline V gene, CDR1 is MNHNS and CDR2 is SASEGT. This CDR3 reads CASSFDRSYEQYF. The CDR3 nucleotides are TGTGCCAGCAGCTTCGACCGGAGCTACGAGCAGTACTTC.

J is TRBJ2-3 and V is TRBV7-3, with 9 bases that match TRBD2. The V gene's germline CDR1 is SGHTA and CDR2 FQGTGA. The CDR3 extends over 15 amino acids. Trimming took 2 bases from V and 4 from J; bases not matched to a gene: 4. CDR3 coding DNA: TGTGCCAGCAGCTTAGGAGCGGGAGGTGCAGATACGCAGTATTTT. This encodes CASSLGAGGADTQYF.